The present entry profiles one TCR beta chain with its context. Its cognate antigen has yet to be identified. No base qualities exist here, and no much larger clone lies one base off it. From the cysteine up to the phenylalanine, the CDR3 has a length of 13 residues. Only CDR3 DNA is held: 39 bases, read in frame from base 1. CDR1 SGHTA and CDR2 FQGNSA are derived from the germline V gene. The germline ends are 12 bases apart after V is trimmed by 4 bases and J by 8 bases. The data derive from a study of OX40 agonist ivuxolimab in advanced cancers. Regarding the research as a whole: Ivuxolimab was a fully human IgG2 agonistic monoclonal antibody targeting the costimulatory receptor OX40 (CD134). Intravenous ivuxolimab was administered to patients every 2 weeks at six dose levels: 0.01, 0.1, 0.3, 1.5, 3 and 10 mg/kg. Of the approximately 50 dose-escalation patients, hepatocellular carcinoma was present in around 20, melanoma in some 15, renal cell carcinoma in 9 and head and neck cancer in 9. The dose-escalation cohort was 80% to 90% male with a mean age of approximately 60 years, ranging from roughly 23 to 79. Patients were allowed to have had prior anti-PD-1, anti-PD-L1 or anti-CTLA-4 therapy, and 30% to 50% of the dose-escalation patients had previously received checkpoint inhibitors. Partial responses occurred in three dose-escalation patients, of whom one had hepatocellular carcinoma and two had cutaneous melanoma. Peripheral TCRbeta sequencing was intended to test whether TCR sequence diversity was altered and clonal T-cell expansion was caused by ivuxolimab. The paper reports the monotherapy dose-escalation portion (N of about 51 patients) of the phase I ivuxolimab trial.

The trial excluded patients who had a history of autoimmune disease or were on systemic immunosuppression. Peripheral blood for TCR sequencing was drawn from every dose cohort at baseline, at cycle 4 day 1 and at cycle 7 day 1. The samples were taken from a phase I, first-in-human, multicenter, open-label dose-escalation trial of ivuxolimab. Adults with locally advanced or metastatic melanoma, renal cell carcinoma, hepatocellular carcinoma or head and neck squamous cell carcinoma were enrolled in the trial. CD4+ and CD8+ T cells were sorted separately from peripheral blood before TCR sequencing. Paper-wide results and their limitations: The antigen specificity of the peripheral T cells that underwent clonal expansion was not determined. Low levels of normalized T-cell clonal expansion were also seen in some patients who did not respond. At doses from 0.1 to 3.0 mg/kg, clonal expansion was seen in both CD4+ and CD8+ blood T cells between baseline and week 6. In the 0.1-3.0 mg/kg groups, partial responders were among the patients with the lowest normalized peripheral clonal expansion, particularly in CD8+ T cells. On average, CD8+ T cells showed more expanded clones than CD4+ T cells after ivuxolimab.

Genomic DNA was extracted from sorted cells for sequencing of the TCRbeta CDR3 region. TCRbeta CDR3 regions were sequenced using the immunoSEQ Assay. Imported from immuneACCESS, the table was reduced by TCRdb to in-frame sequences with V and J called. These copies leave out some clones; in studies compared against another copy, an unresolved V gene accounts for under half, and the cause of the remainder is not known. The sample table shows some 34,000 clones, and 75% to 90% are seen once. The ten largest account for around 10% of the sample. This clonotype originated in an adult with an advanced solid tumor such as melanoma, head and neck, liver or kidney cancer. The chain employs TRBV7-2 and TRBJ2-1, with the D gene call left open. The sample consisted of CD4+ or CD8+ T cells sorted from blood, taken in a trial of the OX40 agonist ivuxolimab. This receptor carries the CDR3 CASSSSNWDEQFF. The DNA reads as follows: TGTGCCAGCAGCTCGAGCAACTGGGATGAGCAGTTCTTC.